Sequencing of this TCR beta chain was carried out in a study of cytomegalovirus exposure and HLA in healthy donors. With V trimmed by 0 bases and J by 3 bases, 3 bases remained unmatched. CDR1 and CDR2 (germline): SGDLS, YYNGEE. This CDR3 comprises 15 residues. PCR involved 60 Vbeta and 13 Jbeta primers. Clones were read by immunoSEQ multiplex PCR, and TCRdb kept only the in-frame ones, dropping some. The data contain under 70,000 clones, approximately 82% of them seen just once; the ten biggest clones take up 2.9%. Notes on the study in general: High specificity and sensitivity for cytomegalovirus status were reported for the classifier.

Note on this clone: The target antigen is unknown.

The receptor was isolated from a man aged 45-65 years in good health and CMV-seronegative. The sample taken for sequencing was PBMCs. This rearrangement joins TRBV9 to TRBJ2-1, with TRBD1 matching over 7 bases. The CDR3 region is CASSVEGTDYNEQFF. The DNA for the CDR3 is TGTGCCAGCAGCGTAGAAGGGACAGACTACAATGAGCAGTTCTTC.